Each of the 26 T cell receptor beta chains below was sequenced from the same sample in a study of human T cells and chemical hapten exposure. The total RNA was obtained from whole blood that was not fractionated. Attachment of unique molecular identifiers to individual cDNA molecules was performed in the library. From the reads, TCRdb called clonotypes with MiXCR, one entry per CDR3 protein. The profile shows around 120,000 distinct CDR3 sequences, more than 8.5% of them singletons. The source material was whole blood. The receptor source for this set is a human donor in good health. Some clones in this sample may be carry-over from other donors' samples.

A few counts support this clonotype. This sequence joins TRBV7-9 and TRBJ2-2, with TRBD2 identical over 7 bases. After removal of 5 bases from V and 6 bases from J, the junction contained 9 bases not matched to a gene. CDR1 and CDR2 from the germline V gene are SEHNR and FQNEAQ (reference sequence). This CDR3 is 15 amino acids long. CDR3 loop: CASSPSREGAGELFF. The DNA of the CDR3 is TGTGCCAGCAGCCCCAGCAGGGAGGGTGCCGGGGAGCTGTTTTTT.

The V gene is TRBV30, the J gene TRBJ2-7; D is undetermined. The V end was cut by 3 bases, the J end by 2 bases, with 8 bases between. Germline CDR1 and CDR2: GTSNPN and SVGIG (reference sequence). This CDR3 comprises 12 residues. This CDR3 reads CAWSPVPYEQYF. In nucleotides, the CDR3 is TGTGCCTGGAGCCCTGTCCCCTACGAGCAGTACTTC. The full variable domain, its missing parts supplied by reference TRBV30 and TRBJ2-7, is SQTIHQWPATLVQPVGSPLSLECTVEGTSNPNLYWYRQAAGRGLQLLFYSVGIGQISSEVPQNLSASRPQDRQFILSSKKLLLSDSGFYLCAWSPVPYEQYFGPGTRLTVT.

Only a few counts were recorded for this clonotype. The chain has TRBV27 and TRBJ2-3, with D possibly TRBD1 on 6 matching bases. Germline V gene data show CDR1 as MNHEY and CDR2 as SMNVEV (reference sequence). V was trimmed by 0 bases and J by 8 bases, leaving 21 bases between them. This CDR3 region has 17 residues. The CDR3 loop reads CASSLSLGARSMGTQYF. As DNA, the CDR3 is TGTGCCAGCAGTTTATCGCTGGGGGCGCGTTCCATGGGTACGCAGTATTTT.

The rearrangement uses TRBV7-9 and TRBJ1-1; D possibly corresponds to TRBD1 (5 bases). The germline gives CDR1 SEHNR, CDR2 FQNEAQ (reference sequence). Trimming pared 4 bases from V and 6 bases from J, leaving 15 bases between. The CDR3 sequence is 14 residues long. The CDR3 bases are TGTGCCAGCAGCTCCGGGGCCGGGCCCTCTGAAGCTTTCTTT. Its translation: CASSSGAGPSEAFF.

At least ten counts were recorded for this clonotype. V and J are TRBV20-1 and TRBJ2-7; D uncertain. The V and J ends lost 0 bases and 5 bases respectively, with 8 bases between them. The CDR3 spans 12 residues. The germline CDR1 and CDR2 sequences are DFQATT and SNEGSKA (reference sequence). As DNA, the CDR3 is TGCAGTGCTAGAGAAGGGTTTGACGAGCAGTACTTC. Translation gives CSAREGFDEQYF.

This chain uses TRBV5-1 with TRBJ2-2; 13 nucleotides agree with TRBD2. Germline lookup yields CDR1 SGHRS and CDR2 YFSETQ. V shed 7 bases and J 4 bases; nucleotides not matched to a gene: 4. The CDR3 contains 15 residues. CDR3 nucleotides: TGCGCCAGCGGACTAGCGGGGGTCCGCACCGGGGAGCTGTTTTTT. Its translation: CASGLAGVRTGELFF. Filled out from reference TRBV5-1 and TRBJ2-2, the complete variable domain reads KAGVTQTPRYLIKTRGQQVTLSCSPISGHRSVSWYQQTPGQGLQFLFEYFSETQRNKGNFPGRFSGRQFSNSRSEMNVSTLELGDSALYLCASGLAGVRTGELFFGEGSRLTVL.

The J gene is TRBJ1-1, the V gene TRBV12-3 or TRBV12-4; weak D call: TRBD1 (5 bases). Trimming left V 8 bases short and J 2 bases short, with 12 bases between. This CDR3 comprises 13 residues. CDR3 in amino acids: CASLQGPNTEAFF. The CDR3 nucleotides are TGTGCCAGCCTTCAGGGCCCTAACACTGAAGCTTTCTTT.

The sample holds a few counts of this clonotype. The chain couples TRBV20-1 to TRBJ2-3, with 10 positions matching TRBD1. The length of the CDR3 is 15 residues. The germline gives CDR1 DFQATT, CDR2 SNEGSKA (reference sequence). Trimming cost V 0 bases and J 6 bases; bases outside gene matches: 6. CDR3 DNA: TGCAGTGCTAGAGAGGGGACAGGGGCGTCGGATACGCAGTATTTT. Amino acid sequence: CSAREGTGASDTQYF.

This clonotype has at least ten counts. The CDR3 nucleotides read TGTGCCAGCAGCTTATCAGCCTCCTACGAGCAGTACTTC. The encoded protein is CASSLSASYEQYF. The chain joins TRBV7-6 to TRBJ2-7; D is ambiguous. The V and J ends lost 2 bases and 0 bases respectively, with 5 bases between them. CDR1 is SGHVS and CDR2 is FNYEAQ in the germline V gene. The CDR3 consists of 13 residues.

This clonotype was seen ten or more times. The CDR3 is CASSLSIANTEAFF. DNA for the CDR3: TGTGCCAGCAGCTTAAGTATTGCGAACACTGAAGCTTTCTTT. The rearrangement uses TRBV11-2 and TRBJ1-1; D unclear. The CDR3 extends over 14 amino acids. The V and J ends lost 2 bases and 1 base respectively, with 8 bases between them. Germline V gives CDR1 SGHAT, CDR2 FQNNGV.

The chain recombines TRBV10-3 with TRBJ2-1, with D tentatively TRBD1 (5 bases). Trimming took off 4 bases at V and 7 bases at J, with 5 bases between the two ends. This CDR3 spans 11 amino acids. The germline gives CDR1 ENHRY, CDR2 SYGVKD. Here the CDR3 reads CAISAGNEQFF. CDR3 nucleotide sequence: TGTGCCATCAGTGCAGGGAATGAGCAGTTCTTC.

V usage is TRBV7-9 and J usage is TRBJ1-2; no definite D call. The V gene lost 6 bases and the J gene lost 0 bases, with 14 bases spanning the gap. This CDR3 spans 15 amino acids. Looked up from germline, CDR1 is SEHNR and CDR2 is FQNEAQ (reference sequence). CDR3 coding DNA: TGTGCCAGCAGACCCTACAAGACAACTAACTATGGCTACACCTTC. Amino acid sequence: CASRPYKTTNYGYTF.

The table lists this clonotype with a few counts. The rearrangement joins TRBV20-1 to TRBJ1-1; TRBD1 might be the D (6 bases). The V end was cut by 5 bases, the J end by 4 bases, with 11 bases between. There are 12 residues in the CDR3. Looked up from germline, CDR1 is DFQATT and CDR2 is SNEGSKA (reference sequence). The CDR3 loop is CSAGGGATEAFF. The CDR3 DNA follows: TGCAGTGCTGGCGGGGGGGCCACTGAAGCTTTCTTT.

This clonotype came up many times. The chain uses TRBV10-3 and TRBJ1-5; 7 bases fit TRBD1. This CDR3 has 14 amino acids. V shed 7 bases and J 5 bases; nucleotides not matched to a gene: 8. Per the germline V gene, CDR1 is ENHRY and CDR2 is SYGVKD. CDR3 residues: CAINHRGPDQPQHF. The CDR3 region has the DNA TGTGCCATCAATCACAGGGGTCCGGATCAGCCCCAGCATTTT.

The J gene is TRBJ2-5, the V gene TRBV5-1; no reliable D call. V was shortened by 5 bases and J by 2 bases, with 7 bases between the two germline ends. Germline CDR1 SGHRS, CDR2 YFSETQ. The CDR3 contains 12 residues. CDR3 sequence reads: CASSPDQETQYF. The CDR3 DNA is TGCGCCAGCAGTCCGGATCAAGAGACCCAGTACTTC.

A single count supports this clonotype. The genes are TRBV10-3 and TRBJ2-1; tentative D call: TRBD2 (6 bases). CDR3 length equals 14 residues. V lost 3 bases, J lost 9 bases, and 15 bases lay in between. Looked up from germline, CDR1 is ENHRY and CDR2 is SYGVKD. CDR3 in DNA: TGTGCCATCAGTGACGGGCGGGGCGCACTTGAGCAGTTCTTC. Residues: CAISDGRGALEQFF.

This clonotype was recorded a few times. The V gene is TRBV20-1, the J gene TRBJ1-1; 10 bases line up with TRBD1. Germline V CDR1 and CDR2: DFQATT, SNEGSKA (reference sequence). The CDR3 is 13 amino acids. Trimming cost V 5 bases and J 4 bases; bases outside gene matches: 4. CDR3 bases: TGCAGTGCTGACAGGGGGCAGGTCACTGAAGCTTTCTTT. It specifies CSADRGQVTEAFF.

This chain joins TRBV7-2 and TRBJ1-6; D is unresolved. Germline lookup yields CDR1 SGHTA and CDR2 FQGNSA. Deletions cut 5 bases from V and 7 bases from J, with 15 bases between. This CDR3 spans 15 amino acids. The CDR3 DNA reads TGTGCCAGCAGCCCCCTTAACTCCGGGAATTCACCCCTCCACTTT. Its protein is CASSPLNSGNSPLHF.

This clonotype appeared many times. The chain employs TRBV9 and TRBJ1-5; the D gene is possibly TRBD1 (5 bases). Trimming removed 4 bases at V and 3 bases at J, with 14 bases between. CDR1 and CDR2 from the germline V gene are SGDLS and YYNGEE. CDR3 length equals 15 residues. The CDR3 DNA reads as TGTGCCAGCAGCCCGGCAGAGGGGCTCAATCAGCCCCAGCATTTT. It is translated as CASSPAEGLNQPQHF.

This clonotype was seen more than once but under ten times. This chain uses TRBV12-3 or TRBV12-4 with TRBJ2-3; D may correspond to TRBD1 or TRBD2 (6 bases each). The germline V and J ends were trimmed by 3 bases and 4 bases, with 20 bases remaining between them. The CDR3 spans 17 residues. Here the CDR3 DNA reads TGTGCCAGCAGTTTGAATTGGGGGGCGCCGCTCTCAGATACGCAGTATTTT. This translates into CASSLNWGAPLSDTQYF.

This clonotype has just a few counts. V is TRBV29-1 and J is TRBJ2-1; the match to TRBD2 covers 7 bases. This CDR3 has 14 amino acids. In germline, CDR1 is SQVTM, CDR2 ANQGSEA. V shed 7 bases and J 0 bases; nucleotides not matched to a gene: 6. This CDR3 is CSGERDSSYNEQFF. The CDR3 region has the DNA TGCAGCGGTGAGCGGGATTCCTCCTACAATGAGCAGTTCTTC.

Only a few counts were recorded for this clonotype. The rearrangement links TRBV6-5 to TRBJ2-3, with D tentatively TRBD1 or TRBD2 (6 bases each). CDR1 MNHEY and CDR2 SVGAGI come from the germline V gene. The V and J ends lost 6 bases and 0 bases respectively, with 16 bases between them. The CDR3 has 16 amino acids. CDR3 in amino acids: CASSLQGGISTDTQYF. For the CDR3, the DNA is TGTGCCAGCAGCCTACAGGGCGGGATCAGCACAGATACGCAGTATTTT.

V is TRBV5-4 and J is TRBJ2-2, with unresolved D. Germline V CDR1 and CDR2: SGHNT, YYREEE (reference sequence). The CDR3 consists of 14 residues. V was shortened by 1 base and J by 4 bases, with 8 bases between the two germline ends. The CDR3 DNA reads as TGTGCCAGCAGCTTGAGAGGACCCACCGGGGAGCTGTTTTTT. The encoded protein is CASSLRGPTGELFF.

This clonotype was observed at least ten times. This chain joins TRBV10-3 and TRBJ1-5, with 9 bases aligning to TRBD1. Germline CDR1 reads ENHRY; CDR2 reads SYGVKD. This CDR3 spans 15 amino acids. Losses at the gene ends were 3 bases for V and 5 bases for J; bases not matched to a gene: 5. CDR3 in DNA: TGTGCCATCAGTGACCGGGACAGGGAGGATCAGCCCCAGCATTTT. It encodes CAISDRDREDQPQHF.

This clonotype has only a few counts. The chain has TRBV11-2 and TRBJ2-5, with D perhaps matching TRBD1 or TRBD2 (5 bases each). The CDR3 extends over 15 amino acids. With 1 base removed from V and 3 bases from J, the gap between germline ends came to 12 bases. Germline loops: CDR1 SGHAT, CDR2 FQNNGV. The CDR3 sequence is CASSLAPGAEETQYF. The CDR3 DNA reads as TGTGCCAGCAGCTTAGCGCCCGGGGCCGAAGAGACCCAGTACTTC.

This clonotype was observed at least ten times. This chain uses TRBV11-2 with TRBJ2-3; the D call may be TRBD1 or TRBD2 (5 bases each). CDR3 size: 15 residues. Germline values: CDR1 SGHAT, CDR2 FQNNGV. V dropped 1 base and J dropped 4 bases, with 12 bases sitting between them. DNA of the CDR3: TGTGCCAGCAGCTTAGGGGACCGCACTGCAGATACGCAGTATTTT. Translation: CASSLGDRTADTQYF.